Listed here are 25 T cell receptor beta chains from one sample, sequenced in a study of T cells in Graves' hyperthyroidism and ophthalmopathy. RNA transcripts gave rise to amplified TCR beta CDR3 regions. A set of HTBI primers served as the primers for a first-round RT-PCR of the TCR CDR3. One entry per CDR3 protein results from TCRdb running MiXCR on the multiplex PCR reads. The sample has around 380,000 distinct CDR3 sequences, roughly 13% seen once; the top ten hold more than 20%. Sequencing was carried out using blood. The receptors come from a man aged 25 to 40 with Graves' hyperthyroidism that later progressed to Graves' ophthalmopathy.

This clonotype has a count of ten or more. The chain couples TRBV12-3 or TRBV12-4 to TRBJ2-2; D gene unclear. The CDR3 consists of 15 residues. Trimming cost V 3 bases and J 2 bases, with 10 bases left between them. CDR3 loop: CASSLGYLNTGELFF. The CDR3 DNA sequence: TGTGCCAGCAGTTTGGGTTATCTAAACACCGGGGAGCTGTTTTTT.

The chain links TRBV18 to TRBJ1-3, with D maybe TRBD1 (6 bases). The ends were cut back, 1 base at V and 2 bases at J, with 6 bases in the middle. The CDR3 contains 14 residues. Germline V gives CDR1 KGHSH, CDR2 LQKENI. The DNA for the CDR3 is TGTGCCAGCTCACCACGGACAGCTGGAAACACCATATATTTT. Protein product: CASSPRTAGNTIYF.

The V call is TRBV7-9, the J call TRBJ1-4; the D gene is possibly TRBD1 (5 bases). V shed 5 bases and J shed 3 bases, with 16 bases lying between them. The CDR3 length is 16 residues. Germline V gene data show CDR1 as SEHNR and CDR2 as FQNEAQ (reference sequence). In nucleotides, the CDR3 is TGTGCCAGCAGCCTAGGACCCCGGGGCTCTAATGAAAAACTGTTTTTT. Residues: CASSLGPRGSNEKLFF.

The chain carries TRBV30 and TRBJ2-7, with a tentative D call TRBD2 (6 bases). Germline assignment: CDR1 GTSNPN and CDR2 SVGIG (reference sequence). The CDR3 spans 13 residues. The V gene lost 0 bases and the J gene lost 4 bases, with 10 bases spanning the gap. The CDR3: CAWSVGTSYEQYF. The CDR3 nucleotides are TGTGCCTGGAGTGTTGGGACTTCTTACGAGCAGTACTTC. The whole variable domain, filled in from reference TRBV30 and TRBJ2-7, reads SQTIHQWPATLVQPVGSPLSLECTVEGTSNPNLYWYRQAAGRGLQLLFYSVGIGQISSEVPQNLSASRPQDRQFILSSKKLLLSDSGFYLCAWSVGTSYEQYFGPGTRLTVT.

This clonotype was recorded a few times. The CDR3 DNA reads as TGTGCCAGCACCCCCCCGGAGTCCACTGAAGCTTTCTTT. Translated, it gives CASTPPESTEAFF. This chain links TRBV6-1 with TRBJ1-1; D not certain. V lost 7 bases, J lost 4 bases, and 13 bases lay in between. Germline loops: CDR1 MNHNS, CDR2 SASEGT. CDR3 length: 13 amino acids.

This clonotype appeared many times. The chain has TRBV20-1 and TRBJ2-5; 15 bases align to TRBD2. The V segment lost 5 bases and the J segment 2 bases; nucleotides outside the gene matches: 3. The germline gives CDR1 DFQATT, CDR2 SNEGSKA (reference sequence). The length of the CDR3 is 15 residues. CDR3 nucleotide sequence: TGCAGTGCTGGAGGGACTAGCGGGGGGCAAGAGACCCAGTACTTC. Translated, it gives CSAGGTSGGQETQYF.

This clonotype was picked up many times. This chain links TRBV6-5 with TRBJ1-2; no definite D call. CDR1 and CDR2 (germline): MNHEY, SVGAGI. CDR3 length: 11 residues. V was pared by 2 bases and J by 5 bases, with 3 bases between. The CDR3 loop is CASSYGYGYTF. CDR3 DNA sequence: TGTGCCAGCAGTTACGGGTATGGCTACACCTTC.

The DNA for the CDR3 is TGTGCCAGCAGTTCCGCGGTACGCTCCTACAATGAGCAGTTCTTC. As protein: CASSSAVRSYNEQFF. The chain links TRBV12-3 or TRBV12-4 to TRBJ2-1; D is undetermined. Trimming took off 4 bases at V and 0 bases at J, with 10 bases between the two ends. The CDR3 sequence is 15 residues long.

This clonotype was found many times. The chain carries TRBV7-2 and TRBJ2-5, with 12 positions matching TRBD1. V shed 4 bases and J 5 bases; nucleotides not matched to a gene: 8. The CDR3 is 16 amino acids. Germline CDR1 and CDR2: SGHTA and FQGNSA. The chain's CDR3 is CASSSPGQGARETQYF. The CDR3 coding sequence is TGTGCCAGCAGCTCGCCGGGACAGGGGGCGCGGGAGACCCAGTACTTC.

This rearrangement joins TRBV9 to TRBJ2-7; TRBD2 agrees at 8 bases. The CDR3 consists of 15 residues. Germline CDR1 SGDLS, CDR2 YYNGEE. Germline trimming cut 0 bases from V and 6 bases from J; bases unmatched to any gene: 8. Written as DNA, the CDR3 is TGTGCCAGCAGCGTAGATCGGCGGGGGGACGGCGAGCAGTACTTC. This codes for CASSVDRRGDGEQYF.

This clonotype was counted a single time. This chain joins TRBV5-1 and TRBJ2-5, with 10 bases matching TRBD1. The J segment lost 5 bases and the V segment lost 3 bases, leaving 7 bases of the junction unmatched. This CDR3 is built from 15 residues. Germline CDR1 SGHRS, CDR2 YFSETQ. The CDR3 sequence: CASSYLTGGGETQYF. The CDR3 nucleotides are TGCGCCAGCAGCTACCTGACAGGGGGCGGGGAGACCCAGTACTTC.

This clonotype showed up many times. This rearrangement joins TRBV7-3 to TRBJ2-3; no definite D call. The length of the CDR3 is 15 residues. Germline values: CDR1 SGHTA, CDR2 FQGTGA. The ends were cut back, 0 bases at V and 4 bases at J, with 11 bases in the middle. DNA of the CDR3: TGTGCCAGCAGCTTAACGGCCAAACGCGCAGATACGCAGTATTTT. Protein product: CASSLTAKRADTQYF.

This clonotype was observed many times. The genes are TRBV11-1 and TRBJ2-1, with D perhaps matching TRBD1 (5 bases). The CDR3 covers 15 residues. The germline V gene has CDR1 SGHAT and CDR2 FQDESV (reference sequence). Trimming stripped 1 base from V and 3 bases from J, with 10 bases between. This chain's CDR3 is CASSLDWGRYNEQFF. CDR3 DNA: TGTGCCAGCAGCTTAGACTGGGGCCGCTACAATGAGCAGTTCTTC.

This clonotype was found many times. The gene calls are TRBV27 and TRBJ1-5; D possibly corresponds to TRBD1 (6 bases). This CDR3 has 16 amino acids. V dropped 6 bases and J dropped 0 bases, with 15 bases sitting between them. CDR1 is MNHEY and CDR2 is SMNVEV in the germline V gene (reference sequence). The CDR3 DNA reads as TGTGCCAGCAGACCCGGGACACCTTATAGCAATCAGCCCCAGCATTTT. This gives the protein CASRPGTPYSNQPQHF.

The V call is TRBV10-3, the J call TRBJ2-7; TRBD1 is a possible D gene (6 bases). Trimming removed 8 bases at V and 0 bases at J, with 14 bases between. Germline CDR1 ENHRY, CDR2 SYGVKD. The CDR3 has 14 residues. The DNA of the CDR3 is TGTGCCATCCTCCCCGGGACAAACTCCTACGAGCAGTACTTC. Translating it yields CAILPGTNSYEQYF.

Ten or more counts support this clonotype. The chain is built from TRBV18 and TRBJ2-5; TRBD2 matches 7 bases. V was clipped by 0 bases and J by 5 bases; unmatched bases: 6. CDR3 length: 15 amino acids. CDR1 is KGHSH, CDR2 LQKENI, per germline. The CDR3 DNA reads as TGTGCCAGCTCACCACCGCAGGGAGGGCAGGAGACCCAGTACTTC. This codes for CASSPPQGGQETQYF. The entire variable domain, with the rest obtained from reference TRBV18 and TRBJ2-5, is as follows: NAGVMQNPRHLVRRRGQEARLRCSPMKGHSHVYWYRQLPEEGLKFMVYLQKENIIDESGMPKERFSAEFPKEGPSILRIQQVVRGDSAAYFCASSPPQGGQETQYFGPGTRLLVL.

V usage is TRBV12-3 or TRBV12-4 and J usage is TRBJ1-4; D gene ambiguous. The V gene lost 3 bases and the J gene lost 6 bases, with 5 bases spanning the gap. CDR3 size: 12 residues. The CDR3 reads CASSLMDEKLFF. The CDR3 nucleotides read TGTGCCAGCAGTTTGATGGATGAAAAACTGTTTTTT.

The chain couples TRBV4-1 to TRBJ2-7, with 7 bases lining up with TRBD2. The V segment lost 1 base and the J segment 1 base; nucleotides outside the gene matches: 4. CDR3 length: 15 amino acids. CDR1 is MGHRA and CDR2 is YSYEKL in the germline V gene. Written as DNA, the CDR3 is TGCGCCAGCAGCCAAGCAGCGGGGATTTCCTACGAGCAGTACTTC. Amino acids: CASSQAAGISYEQYF.

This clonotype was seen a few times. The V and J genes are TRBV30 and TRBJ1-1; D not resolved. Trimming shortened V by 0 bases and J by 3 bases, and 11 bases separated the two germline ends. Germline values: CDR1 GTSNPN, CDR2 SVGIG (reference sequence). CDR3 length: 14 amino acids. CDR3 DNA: TGTGCCTGGAGTGTGTTCCTTGGGGACACTGAAGCTTTCTTT. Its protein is CAWSVFLGDTEAFF.

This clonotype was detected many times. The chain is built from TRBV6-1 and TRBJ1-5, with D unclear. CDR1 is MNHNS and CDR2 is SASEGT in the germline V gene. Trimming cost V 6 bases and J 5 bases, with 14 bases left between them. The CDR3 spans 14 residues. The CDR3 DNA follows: TGTGCCAGCAGGAGCTGGGGAATGGATCAGCCCCAGCATTTT. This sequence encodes CASRSWGMDQPQHF.

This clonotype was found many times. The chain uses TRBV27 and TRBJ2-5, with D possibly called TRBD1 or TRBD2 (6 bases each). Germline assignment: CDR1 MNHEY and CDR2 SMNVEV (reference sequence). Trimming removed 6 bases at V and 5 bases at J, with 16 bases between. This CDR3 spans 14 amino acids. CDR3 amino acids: CASSPKRGAETQYF. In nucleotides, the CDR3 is TGTGCCAGCAGCCCCAAAAGGGGGGCGGAGACCCAGTACTTC.

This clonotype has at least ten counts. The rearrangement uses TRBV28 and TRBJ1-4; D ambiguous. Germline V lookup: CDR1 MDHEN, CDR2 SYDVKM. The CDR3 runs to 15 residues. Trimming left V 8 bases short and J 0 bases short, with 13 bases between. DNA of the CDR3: TGTGCCAGCCACTCTGACTATGCAACTAATGAAAAACTGTTTTTT. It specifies CASHSDYATNEKLFF.

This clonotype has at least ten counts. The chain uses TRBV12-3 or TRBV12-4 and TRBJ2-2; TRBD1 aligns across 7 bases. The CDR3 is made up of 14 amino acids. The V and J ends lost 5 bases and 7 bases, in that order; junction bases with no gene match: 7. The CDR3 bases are TGTGCCAGCAGTCGGCAGGGGGTCGGCGGGGAGCTGTTTTTT. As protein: CASSRQGVGGELFF.

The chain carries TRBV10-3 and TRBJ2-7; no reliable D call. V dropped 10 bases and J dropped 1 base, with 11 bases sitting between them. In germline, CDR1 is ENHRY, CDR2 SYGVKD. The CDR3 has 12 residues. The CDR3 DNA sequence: TGTGCCAACCGGGCTCAGTCCTACGAGCAGTACTTC. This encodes CANRAQSYEQYF.

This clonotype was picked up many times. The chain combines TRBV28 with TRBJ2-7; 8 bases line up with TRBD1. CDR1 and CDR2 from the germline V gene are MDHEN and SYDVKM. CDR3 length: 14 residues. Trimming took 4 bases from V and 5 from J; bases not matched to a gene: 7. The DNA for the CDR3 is TGTGCCAGCAGTTCCAGGACAGGGCGGCACGAGCAGTACTTC. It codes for CASSSRTGRHEQYF.